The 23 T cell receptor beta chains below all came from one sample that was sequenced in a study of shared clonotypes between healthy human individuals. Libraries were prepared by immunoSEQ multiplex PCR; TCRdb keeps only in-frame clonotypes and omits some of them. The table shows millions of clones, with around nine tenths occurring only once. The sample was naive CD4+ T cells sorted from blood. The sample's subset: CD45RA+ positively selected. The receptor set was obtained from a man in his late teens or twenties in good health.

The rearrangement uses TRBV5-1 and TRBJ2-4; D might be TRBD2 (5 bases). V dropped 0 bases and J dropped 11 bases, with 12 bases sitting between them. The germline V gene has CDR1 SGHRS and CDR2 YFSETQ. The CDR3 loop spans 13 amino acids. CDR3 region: CASSLGTGGVQYF. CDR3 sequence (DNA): TGCGCCAGCAGCTTGGGGACTGGTGGAGTTCAGTACTTC. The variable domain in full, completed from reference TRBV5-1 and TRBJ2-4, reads KAGVTQTPRYLIKTRGQQVTLSCSPISGHRSVSWYQQTPGQGLQFLFEYFSETQRNKGNFPGRFSGRQFSNSRSEMNVSTLELGDSALYLCASSLGTGGVQYFGAGTRLSVL.

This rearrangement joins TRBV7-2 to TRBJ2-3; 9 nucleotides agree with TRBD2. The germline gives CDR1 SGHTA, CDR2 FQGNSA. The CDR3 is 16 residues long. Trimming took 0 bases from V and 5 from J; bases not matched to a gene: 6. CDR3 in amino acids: CASSLALAGVVDTQYF. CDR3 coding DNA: TGTGCCAGCAGCTTAGCCTTAGCGGGAGTTGTAGATACGCAGTATTTT.

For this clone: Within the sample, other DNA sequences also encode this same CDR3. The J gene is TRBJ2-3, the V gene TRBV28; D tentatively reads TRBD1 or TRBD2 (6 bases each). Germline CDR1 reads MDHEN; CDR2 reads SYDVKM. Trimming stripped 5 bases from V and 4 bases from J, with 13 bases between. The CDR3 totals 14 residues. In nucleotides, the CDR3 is TGTGCCAGCAGTCCCGGGGGCAGGGCAGATACGCAGTATTTT. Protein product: CASSPGGRADTQYF.

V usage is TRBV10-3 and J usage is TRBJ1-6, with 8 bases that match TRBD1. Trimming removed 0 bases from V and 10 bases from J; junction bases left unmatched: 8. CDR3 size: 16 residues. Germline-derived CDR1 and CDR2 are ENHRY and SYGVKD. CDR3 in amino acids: CAISESVGQGGSPLHF. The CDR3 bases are TGTGCCATCAGTGAGTCGGTCGGACAGGGTGGCTCACCCCTCCACTTT.

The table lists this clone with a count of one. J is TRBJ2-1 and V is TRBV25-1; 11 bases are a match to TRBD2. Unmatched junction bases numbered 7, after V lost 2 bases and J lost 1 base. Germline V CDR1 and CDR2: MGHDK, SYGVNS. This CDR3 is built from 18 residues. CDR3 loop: CASSEGLAGGRSYNEQFF. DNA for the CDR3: TGTGCCAGCAGTGAAGGTCTAGCGGGAGGAAGATCCTACAATGAGCAGTTCTTC.

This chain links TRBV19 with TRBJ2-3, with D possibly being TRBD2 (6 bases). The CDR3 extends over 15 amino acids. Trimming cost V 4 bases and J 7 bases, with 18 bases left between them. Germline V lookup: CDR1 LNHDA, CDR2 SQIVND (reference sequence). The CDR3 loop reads CASSTVAGTPHTQYF. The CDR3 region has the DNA TGTGCCAGTAGTACCGTCGCCGGGACTCCACATACGCAGTATTTT.

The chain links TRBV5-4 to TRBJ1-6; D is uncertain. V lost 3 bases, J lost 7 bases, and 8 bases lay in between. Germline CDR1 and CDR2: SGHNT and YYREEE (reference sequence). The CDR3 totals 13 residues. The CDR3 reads CASSSLLNSPLHF. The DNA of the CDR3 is TGTGCCAGCAGCTCCTTACTCAATTCACCCCTCCACTTT.

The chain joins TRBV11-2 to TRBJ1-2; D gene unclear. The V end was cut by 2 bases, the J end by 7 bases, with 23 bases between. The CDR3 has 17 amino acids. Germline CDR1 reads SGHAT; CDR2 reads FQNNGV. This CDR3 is CASSLPYRRREDTGYTF. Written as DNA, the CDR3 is TGTGCCAGCAGCTTACCCTATAGGAGGAGGGAGGATACTGGCTACACCTTC. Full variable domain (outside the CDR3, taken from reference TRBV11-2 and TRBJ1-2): EAGVAQSPRYKIIEKRQSVAFWCNPISGHATLYWYQQILGQGPKLLIQFQNNGVVDDSQLPKDRFSAERLKGVDSTLKIQPAKLEDSAVYLCASSLPYRRREDTGYTFGSGTRLTVV.

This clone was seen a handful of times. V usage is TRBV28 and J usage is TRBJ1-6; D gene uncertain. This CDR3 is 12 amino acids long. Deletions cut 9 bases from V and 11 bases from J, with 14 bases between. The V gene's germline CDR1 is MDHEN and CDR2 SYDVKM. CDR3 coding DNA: TGTGCCAGTTTTCAAATGAGGGCACCCCTCCACTTT. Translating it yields CASFQMRAPLHF.

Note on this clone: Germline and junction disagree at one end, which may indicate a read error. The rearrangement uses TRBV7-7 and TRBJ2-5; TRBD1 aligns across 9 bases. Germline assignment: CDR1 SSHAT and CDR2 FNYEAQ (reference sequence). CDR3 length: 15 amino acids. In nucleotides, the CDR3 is TGTGCTAGCAAGAAGACAGGGGGTGAGACAGAGACCCAGTACTTC. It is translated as CASKKTGGETETQYF.

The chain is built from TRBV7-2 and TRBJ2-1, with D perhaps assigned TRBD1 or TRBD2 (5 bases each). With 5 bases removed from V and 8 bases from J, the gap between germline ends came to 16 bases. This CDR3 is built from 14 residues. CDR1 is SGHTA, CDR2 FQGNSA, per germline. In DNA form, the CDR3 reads TGTGCCAGCAGCCTCCGGGACCACTGGGATGAGCAGTTCTTC. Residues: CASSLRDHWDEQFF.

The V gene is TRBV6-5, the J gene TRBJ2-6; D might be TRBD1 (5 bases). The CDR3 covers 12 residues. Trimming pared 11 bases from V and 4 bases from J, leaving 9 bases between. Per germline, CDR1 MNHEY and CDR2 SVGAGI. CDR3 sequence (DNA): TGTGCCGGACACCGGGGGGCCAACGTCCTGACTTTC. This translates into CAGHRGANVLTF.

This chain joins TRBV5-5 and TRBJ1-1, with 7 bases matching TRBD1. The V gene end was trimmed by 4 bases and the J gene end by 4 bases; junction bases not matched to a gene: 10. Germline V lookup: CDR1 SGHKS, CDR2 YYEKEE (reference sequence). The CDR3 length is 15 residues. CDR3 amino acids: CASSSSQGLFTEAFF. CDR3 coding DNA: TGTGCCAGCAGCAGCTCACAGGGGCTGTTCACTGAAGCTTTCTTT.

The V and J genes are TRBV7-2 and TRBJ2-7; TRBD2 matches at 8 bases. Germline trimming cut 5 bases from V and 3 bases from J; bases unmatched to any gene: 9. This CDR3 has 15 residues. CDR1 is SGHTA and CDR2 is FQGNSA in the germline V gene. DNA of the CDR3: TGTGCCAGCAGCGAAGGAGCGGGAGTTTTCTACGAGCAGTACTTC. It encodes CASSEGAGVFYEQYF.

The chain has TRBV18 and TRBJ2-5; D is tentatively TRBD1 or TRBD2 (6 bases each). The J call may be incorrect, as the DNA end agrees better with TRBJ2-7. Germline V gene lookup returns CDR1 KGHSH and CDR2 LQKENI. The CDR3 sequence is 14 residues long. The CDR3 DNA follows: TGTGCCAGCTCCCGGGAGACAGGAGATTACGAGCAGTACTTC. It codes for CASSRETGDYEQYF.

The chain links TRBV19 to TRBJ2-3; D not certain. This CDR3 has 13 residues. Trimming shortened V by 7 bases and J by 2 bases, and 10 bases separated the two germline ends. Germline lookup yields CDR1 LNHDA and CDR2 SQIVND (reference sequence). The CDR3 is CASTNPPTDTQYF. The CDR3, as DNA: TGTGCCAGTACCAACCCCCCCACAGATACGCAGTATTTT. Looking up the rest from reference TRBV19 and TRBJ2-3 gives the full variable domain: DGGITQSPKYLFRKEGQNVTLSCEQNLNHDAMYWYRQDPGQGLRLIYYSQIVNDFQKGDIAEGYSVSREKKESFPLTVTSAQKNPTAFYLCASTNPPTDTQYFGPGTRLTVL.

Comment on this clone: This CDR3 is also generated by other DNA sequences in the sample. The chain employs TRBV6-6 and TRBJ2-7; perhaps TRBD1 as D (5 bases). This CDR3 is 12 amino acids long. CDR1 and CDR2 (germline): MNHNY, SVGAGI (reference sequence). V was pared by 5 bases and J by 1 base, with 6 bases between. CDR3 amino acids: CASSQGSYEQYF. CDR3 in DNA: TGTGCCAGCAGTCAGGGATCCTACGAGCAGTACTTC.

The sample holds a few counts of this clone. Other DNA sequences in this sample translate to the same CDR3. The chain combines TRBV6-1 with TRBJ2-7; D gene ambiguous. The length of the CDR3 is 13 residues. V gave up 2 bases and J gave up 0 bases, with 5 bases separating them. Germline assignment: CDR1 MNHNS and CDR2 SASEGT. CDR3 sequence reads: CASSEYSSYEQYF. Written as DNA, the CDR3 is TGTGCCAGCAGTGAATACAGCTCCTACGAGCAGTACTTC.

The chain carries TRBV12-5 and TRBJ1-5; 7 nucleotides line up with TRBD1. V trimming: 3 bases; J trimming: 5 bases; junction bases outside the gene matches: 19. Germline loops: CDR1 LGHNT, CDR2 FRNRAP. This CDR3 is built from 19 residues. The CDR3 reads CASGFRIRAEGARYQPQHF. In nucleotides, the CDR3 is TGTGCTAGTGGTTTTCGAATCAGGGCGGAGGGGGCAAGGTATCAGCCCCAGCATTTT.

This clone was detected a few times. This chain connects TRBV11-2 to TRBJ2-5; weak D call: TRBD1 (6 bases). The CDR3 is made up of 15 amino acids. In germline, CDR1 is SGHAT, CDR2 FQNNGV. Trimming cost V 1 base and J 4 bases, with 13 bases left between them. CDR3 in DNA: TGTGCCAGCAGCTTAGGAGGACAGCTTCGAGAGACCCAGTACTTC. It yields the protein CASSLGGQLRETQYF.

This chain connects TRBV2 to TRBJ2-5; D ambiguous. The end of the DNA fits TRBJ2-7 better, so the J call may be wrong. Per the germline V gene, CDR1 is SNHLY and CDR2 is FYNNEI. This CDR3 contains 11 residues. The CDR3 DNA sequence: TGTGCCAGCAGTGCCGGCTACGAGCAGTACTTC. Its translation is CASSAGYEQYF.

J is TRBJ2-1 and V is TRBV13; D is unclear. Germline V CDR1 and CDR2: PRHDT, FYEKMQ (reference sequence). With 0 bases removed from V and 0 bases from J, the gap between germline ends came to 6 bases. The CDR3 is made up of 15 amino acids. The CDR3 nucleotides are TGTGCCAGCAGCTTAGGGAGGACCTCCTACAATGAGCAGTTCTTC. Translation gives CASSLGRTSYNEQFF.

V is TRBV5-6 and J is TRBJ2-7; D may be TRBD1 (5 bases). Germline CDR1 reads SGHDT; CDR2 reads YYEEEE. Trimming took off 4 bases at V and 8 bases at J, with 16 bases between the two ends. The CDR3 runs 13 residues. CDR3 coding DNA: TGTGCCAGCAGCGTCGGACAAGCTGACAAGCAGTACTTC. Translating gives CASSVGQADKQYF.